The sequence of this TCR beta chain was determined in a study of blood T cell repertoires in COVID-19. Study details: In each case, the material was cDNA or gDNA derived from T cells, B-cell-depleted T cells, or PBMCs.

Sequenced by immunoSEQ multiplex PCR; TCRdb stores in-frame clones only, minus some. The sample includes 150,000 to 200,000 clones, roughly 79% seen only once; the top ten take about 11%. This CDR3 has 13 residues. V gave up 3 bases and J gave up 4 bases, with 9 bases separating them. It was during active infection that Seattle patients were enrolled and then longitudinally followed. The clonotype was recovered from a woman aged 40 to 55 with COVID-19, enrolled during active disease. Material for sequencing was peripheral blood. This chain connects TRBV12-3 or TRBV12-4 to TRBJ2-5; the D gene is possibly TRBD2 (5 bases). Here the CDR3 DNA reads TGTGCCAGCAGTTTTACTAGTATAGAGACCCAGTACTTC. Protein sequence: CASSFTSIETQYF.